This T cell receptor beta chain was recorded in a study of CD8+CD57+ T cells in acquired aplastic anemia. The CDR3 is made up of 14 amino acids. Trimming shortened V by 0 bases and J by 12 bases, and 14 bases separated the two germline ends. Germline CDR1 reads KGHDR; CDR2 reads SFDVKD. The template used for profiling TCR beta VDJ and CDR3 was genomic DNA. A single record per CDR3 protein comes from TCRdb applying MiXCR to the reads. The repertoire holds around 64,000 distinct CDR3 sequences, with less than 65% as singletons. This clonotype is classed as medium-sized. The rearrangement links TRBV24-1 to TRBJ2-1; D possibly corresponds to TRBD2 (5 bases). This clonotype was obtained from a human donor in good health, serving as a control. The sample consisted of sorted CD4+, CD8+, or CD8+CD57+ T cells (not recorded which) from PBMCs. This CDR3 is CATSDLKFNGLQFF. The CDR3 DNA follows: TGTGCCACCAGTGATTTGAAATTCAACGGACTGCAGTTCTTC.